The source of this T cell receptor beta chain is a study of T cells expressing NK-cell markers. Findings and caveats of the study: Similarly, these clonotypes led the CD3+CD56-NKG2C+ fraction as well in several donors.

Regarding this clonotype: The antigen remains undetermined.

This CDR3 has 14 residues. The germline gives CDR1 MNHEY, CDR2 SMNVEV (reference sequence). Each CDR3 protein gets one entry in TCRdb, which reprocessed the 5' RACE reads and gives no DNA. The listing records roughly 450,000 distinct CDR3 sequences. The source material was blood T cells: a sorted CD56 or NKG2C T cell subset, CD4+ or CD8+ T cells, or bulk PBMC T cells (not recorded which). The chain joins TRBV27 to TRBJ2-6; TCRdb selects TRBD1, and the lack of DNA leaves this call unchecked. The sequence was obtained from a woman in her forties or fifties in good health. This CDR3 reads CASQSGPGANVLTF.